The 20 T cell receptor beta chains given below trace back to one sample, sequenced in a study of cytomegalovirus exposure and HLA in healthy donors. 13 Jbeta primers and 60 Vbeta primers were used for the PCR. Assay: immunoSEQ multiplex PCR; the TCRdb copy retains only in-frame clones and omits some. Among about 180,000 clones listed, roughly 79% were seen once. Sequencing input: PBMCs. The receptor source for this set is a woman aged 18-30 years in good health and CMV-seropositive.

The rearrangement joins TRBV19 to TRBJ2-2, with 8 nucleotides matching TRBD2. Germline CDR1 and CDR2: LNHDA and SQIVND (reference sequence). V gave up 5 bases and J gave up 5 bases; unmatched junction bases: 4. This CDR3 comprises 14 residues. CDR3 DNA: TGTGCCAGTAGTTCCGGGGGGGGGACCGGGGAGCTGTTTTTT. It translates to CASSSGGGTGELFF.

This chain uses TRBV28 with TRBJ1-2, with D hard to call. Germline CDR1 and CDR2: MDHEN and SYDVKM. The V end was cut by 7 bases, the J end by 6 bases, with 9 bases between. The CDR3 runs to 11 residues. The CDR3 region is CASNGDDGYTF. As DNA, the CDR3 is TGTGCCAGCAACGGAGACGATGGCTACACCTTC.

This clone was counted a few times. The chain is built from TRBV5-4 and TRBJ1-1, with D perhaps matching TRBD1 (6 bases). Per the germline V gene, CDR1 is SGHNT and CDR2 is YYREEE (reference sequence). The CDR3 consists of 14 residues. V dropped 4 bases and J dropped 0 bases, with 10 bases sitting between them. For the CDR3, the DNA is TGTGCCAGCAGCGTACAGGGAATGAACACTGAAGCTTTCTTT. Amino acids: CASSVQGMNTEAFF.

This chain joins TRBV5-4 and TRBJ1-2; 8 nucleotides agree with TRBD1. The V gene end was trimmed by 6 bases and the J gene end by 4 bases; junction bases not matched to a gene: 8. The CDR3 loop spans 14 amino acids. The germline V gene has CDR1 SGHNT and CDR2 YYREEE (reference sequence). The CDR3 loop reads CASTPVGTGYGYTF. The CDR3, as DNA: TGTGCCAGCACCCCCGTCGGGACAGGCTATGGCTACACCTTC.

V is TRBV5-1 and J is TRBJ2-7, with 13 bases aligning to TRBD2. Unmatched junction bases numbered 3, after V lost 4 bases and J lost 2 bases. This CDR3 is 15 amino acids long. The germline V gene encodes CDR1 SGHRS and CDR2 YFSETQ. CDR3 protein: CASSPTSGGAYEQYF. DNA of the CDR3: TGCGCCAGCAGCCCCACTAGCGGGGGGGCCTACGAGCAGTACTTC.

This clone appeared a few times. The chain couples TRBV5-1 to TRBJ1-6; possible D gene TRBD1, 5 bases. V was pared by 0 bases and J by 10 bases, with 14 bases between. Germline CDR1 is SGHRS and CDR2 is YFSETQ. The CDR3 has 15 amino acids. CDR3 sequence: CASSLVLDISSPLHF. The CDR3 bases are TGCGCCAGCAGCTTGGTACTGGACATATCCTCACCCCTCCACTTT.

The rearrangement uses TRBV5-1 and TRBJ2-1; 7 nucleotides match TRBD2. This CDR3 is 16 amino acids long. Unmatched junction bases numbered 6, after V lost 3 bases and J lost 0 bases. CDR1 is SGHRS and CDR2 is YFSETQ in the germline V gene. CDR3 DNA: TGCGCCAGCAGCTCTGAGCGGGGTCCCTCCTACAATGAGCAGTTCTTC. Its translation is CASSSERGPSYNEQFF.

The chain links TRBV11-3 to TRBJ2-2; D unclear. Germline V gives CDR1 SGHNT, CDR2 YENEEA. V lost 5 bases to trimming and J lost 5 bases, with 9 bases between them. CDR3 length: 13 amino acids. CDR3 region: CASSPIHTGELFF. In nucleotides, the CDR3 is TGTGCCAGCAGCCCAATACATACCGGGGAGCTGTTTTTT.

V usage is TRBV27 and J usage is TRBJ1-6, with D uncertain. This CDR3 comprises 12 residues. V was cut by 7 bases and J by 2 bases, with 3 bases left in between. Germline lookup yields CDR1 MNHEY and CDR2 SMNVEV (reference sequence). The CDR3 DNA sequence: TGTGCCAGCACTACCTATAATTCACCCCTCCACTTT. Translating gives CASTTYNSPLHF.

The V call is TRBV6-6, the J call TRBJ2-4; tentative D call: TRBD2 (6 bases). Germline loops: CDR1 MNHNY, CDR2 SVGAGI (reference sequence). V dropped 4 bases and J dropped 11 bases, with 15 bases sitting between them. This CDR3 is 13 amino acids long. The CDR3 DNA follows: TGTGCCAGCAGTTCTCACGATCGGGGGTTTCAGTACTTC. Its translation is CASSSHDRGFQYF.

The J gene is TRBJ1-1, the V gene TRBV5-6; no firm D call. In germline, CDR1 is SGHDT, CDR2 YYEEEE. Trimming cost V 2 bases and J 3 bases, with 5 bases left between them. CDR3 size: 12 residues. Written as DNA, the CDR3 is TGTGCCAGCAGCTTTCGGTACACTGAAGCTTTCTTT. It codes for CASSFRYTEAFF.

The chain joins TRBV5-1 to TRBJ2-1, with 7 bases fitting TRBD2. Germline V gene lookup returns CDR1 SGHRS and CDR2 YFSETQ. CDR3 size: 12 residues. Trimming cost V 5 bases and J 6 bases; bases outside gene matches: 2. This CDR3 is CASSLAGNEQFF. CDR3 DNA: TGCGCCAGCAGTTTAGCGGGCAATGAGCAGTTCTTC.

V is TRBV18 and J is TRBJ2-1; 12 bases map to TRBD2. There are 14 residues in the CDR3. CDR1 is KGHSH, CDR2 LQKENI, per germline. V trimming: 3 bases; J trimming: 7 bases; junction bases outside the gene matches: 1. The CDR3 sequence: CASSPTSGGNEQFF. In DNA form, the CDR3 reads TGTGCCAGCTCACCGACTAGCGGGGGAAATGAGCAGTTCTTC. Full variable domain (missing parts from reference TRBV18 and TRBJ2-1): NAGVMQNPRHLVRRRGQEARLRCSPMKGHSHVYWYRQLPEEGLKFMVYLQKENIIDESGMPKERFSAEFPKEGPSILRIQQVVRGDSAAYFCASSPTSGGNEQFFGPGTRLTVL.

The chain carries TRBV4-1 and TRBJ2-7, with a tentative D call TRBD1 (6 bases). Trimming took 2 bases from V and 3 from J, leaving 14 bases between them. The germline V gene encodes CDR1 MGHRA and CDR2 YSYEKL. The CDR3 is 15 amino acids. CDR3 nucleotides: TGCGCCAGCAGCCAATTAACAAGGGGGAACTACGAGCAGTACTTC. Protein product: CASSQLTRGNYEQYF.

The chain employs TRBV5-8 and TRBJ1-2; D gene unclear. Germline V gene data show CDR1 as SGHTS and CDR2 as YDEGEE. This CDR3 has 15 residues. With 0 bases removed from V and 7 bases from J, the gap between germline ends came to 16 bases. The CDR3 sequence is CASSLAGLLAGGYTF. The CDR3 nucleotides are TGTGCCAGCAGCTTGGCCGGCCTTTTAGCGGGTGGCTACACCTTC.

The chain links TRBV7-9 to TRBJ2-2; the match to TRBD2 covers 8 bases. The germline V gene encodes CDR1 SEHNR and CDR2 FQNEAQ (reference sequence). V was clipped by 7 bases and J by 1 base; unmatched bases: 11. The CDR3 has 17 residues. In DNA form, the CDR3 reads TGTGCCAGCACCCGCTTCACAAGCGGGGGGAACACCGGGGAGCTGTTTTTT. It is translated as CASTRFTSGGNTGELFF.

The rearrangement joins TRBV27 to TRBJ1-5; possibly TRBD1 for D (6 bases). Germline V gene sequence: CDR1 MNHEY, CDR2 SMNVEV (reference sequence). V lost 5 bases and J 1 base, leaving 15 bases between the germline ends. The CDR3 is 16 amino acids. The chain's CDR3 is CASSLMWTESNQPQHF. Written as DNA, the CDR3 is TGTGCCAGCAGTCTGATGTGGACAGAAAGCAATCAGCCCCAGCATTTT.

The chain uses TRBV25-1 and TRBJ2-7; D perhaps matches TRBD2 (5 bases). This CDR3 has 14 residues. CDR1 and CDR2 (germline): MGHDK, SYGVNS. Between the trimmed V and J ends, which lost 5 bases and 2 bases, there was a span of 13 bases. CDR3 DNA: TGTGCCAGCAGTCACCCGGGGATGGCCTACGAGCAGTACTTC. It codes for CASSHPGMAYEQYF.

The chain's CDR3 is CAWKAQGRNSPLHF. The CDR3, as DNA: TGTGCCTGGAAGGCCCAGGGGAGAAATTCACCCCTCCACTTT. The V gene is TRBV30, the J gene TRBJ1-6, with a weak D call TRBD1 (6 bases). Germline V gene sequence: CDR1 GTSNPN, CDR2 SVGIG (reference sequence). This CDR3 comprises 14 residues. V was shortened by 4 bases and J by 7 bases, with 14 bases between the two germline ends.

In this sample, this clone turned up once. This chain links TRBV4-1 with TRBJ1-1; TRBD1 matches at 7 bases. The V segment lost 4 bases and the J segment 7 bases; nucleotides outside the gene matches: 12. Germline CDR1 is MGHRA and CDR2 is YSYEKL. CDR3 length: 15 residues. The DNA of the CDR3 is TGCGCCAGCAGCCTTCGCCACCAGACAGGGCTTGAAGCTTTCTTT. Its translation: CASSLRHQTGLEAFF.